This T cell receptor beta chain was sequenced in a study of blood T cell repertoires in COVID-19. The V gene's germline CDR1 is SGDLS and CDR2 YYNGEE. The trim removed 2 bases at V and 2 bases at J, leaving 4 bases unmatched. The CDR3 has 15 residues. Per the original data handling: Estimation of nucleated cell counts relied on the amplification of reference gene primers. Assay used: immunoSEQ multiplex PCR; TCRdb lists only in-frame clones, some missing. The V and J calls and clone size were taken over from that table, and D and trimming were inferred from the DNA. Among 220,000 or so clones listed, over 80% were seen once.

V usage is TRBV9 and J usage is TRBJ2-3; TRBD1 matches 8 bases. Input material: PBMCs or T cells enriched from blood (not recorded which). This receptor was taken from a woman aged 40 to 50 who had recovered from COVID-19. The CDR3 nucleotides are TGTGCCAGCAGCGTTCGGGACAGGACCACAGATACGCAGTATTTT. Encoded protein: CASSVRDRTTDTQYF.